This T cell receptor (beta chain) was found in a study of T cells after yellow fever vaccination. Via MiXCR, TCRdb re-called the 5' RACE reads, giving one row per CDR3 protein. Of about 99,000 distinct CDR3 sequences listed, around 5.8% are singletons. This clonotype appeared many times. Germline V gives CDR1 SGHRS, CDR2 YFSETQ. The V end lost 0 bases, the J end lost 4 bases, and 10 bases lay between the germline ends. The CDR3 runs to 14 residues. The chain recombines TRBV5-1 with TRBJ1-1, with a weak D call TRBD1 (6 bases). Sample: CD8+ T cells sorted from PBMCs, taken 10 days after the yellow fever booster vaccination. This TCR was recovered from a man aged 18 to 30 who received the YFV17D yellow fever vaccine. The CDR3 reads CASSLVTGFTEAFF. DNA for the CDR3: TGCGCCAGCAGCTTGGTTACAGGGTTCACTGAAGCTTTCTTT.